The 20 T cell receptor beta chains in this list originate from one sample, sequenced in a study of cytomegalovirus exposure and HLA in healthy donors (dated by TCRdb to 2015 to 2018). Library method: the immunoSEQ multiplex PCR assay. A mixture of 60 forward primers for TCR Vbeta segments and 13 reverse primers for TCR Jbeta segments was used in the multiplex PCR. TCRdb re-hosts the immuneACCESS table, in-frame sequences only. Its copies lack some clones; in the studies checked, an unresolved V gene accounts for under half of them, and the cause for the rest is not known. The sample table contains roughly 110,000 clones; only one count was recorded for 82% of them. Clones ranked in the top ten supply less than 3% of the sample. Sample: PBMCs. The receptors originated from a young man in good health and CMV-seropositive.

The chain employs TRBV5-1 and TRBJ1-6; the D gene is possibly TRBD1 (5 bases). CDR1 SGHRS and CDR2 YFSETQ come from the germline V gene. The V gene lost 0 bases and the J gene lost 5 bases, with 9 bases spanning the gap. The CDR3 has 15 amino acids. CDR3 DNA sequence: TGCGCCAGCAGCTTGGAATCAGGGCATAATTCACCCCTCCACTTT. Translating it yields CASSLESGHNSPLHF. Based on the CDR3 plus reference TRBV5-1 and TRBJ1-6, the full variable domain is KAGVTQTPRYLIKTRGQQVTLSCSPISGHRSVSWYQQTPGQGLQFLFEYFSETQRNKGNFPGRFSGRQFSNSRSEMNVSTLELGDSALYLCASSLESGHNSPLHFGNGTRLTVT.

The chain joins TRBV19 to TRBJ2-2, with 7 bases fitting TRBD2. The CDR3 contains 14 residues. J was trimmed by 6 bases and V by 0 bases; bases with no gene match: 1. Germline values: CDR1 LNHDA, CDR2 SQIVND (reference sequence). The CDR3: CASSIDGGAGELFF. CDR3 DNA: TGTGCCAGTAGTATAGATGGGGGGGCCGGGGAGCTGTTTTTT.

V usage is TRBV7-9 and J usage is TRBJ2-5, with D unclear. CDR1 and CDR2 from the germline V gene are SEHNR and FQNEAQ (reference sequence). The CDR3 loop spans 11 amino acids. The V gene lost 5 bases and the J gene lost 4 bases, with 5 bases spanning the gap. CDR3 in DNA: TGTGCCAGCAGCCGCGGAGAGACCCAGTACTTC. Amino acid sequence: CASSRGETQYF.

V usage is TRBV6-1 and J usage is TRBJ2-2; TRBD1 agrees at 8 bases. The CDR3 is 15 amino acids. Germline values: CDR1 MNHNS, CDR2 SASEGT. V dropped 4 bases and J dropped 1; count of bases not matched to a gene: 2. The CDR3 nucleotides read TGTGCCAGCAGTGGACAGGGGTGGAACACCGGGGAGCTGTTTTTT. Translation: CASSGQGWNTGELFF.

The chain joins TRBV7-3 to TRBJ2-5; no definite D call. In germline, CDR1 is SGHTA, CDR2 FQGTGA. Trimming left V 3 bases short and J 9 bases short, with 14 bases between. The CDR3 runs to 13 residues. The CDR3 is CASSFGSKRPQYF. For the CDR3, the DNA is TGTGCCAGCAGCTTCGGGTCCAAGAGACCCCAGTACTTC.

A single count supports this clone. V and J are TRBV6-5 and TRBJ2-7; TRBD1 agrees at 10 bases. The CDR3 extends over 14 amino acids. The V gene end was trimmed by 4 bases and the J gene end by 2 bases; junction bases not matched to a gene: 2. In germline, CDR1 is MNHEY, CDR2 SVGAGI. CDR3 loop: CASSLDRGTYEQYF. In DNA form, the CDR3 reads TGTGCCAGCAGTTTGGACAGGGGGACCTACGAGCAGTACTTC.

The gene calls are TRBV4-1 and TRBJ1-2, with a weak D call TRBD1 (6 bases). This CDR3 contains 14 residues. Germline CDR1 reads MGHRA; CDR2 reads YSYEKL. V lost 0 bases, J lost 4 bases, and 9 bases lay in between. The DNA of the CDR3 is TGCGCCAGCAGCCAAGATCAGGGGACCTATGGCTACACCTTC. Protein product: CASSQDQGTYGYTF.

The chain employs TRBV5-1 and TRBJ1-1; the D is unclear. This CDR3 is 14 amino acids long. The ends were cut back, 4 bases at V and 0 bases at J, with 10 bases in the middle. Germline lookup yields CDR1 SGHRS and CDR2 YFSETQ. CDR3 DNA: TGCGCCAGCAGCGCTCTCGGAGTGAACACTGAAGCTTTCTTT. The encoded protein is CASSALGVNTEAFF.

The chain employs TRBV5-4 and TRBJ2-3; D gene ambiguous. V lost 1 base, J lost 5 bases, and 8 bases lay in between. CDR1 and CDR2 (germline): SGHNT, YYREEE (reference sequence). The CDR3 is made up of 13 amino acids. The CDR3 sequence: CASSLSGGDTQYF. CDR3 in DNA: TGTGCCAGCAGCTTGTCTGGCGGAGATACGCAGTATTTT.

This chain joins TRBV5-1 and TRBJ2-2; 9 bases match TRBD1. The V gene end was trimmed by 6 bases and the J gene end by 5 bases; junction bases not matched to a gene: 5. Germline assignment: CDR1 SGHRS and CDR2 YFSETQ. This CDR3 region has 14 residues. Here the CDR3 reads CASKRDRETGELFF. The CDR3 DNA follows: TGCGCCAGCAAAAGGGACAGGGAAACCGGGGAGCTGTTTTTT.

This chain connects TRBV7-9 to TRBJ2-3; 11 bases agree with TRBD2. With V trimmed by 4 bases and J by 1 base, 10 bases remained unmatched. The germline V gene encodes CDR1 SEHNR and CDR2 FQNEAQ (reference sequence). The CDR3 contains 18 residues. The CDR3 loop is CASSSFYSGGARTDTQYF. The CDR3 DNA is TGTGCCAGCAGCTCCTTTTATAGCGGGGGGGCGCGCACAGATACGCAGTATTTT. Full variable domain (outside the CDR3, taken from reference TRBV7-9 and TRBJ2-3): DTGVSQNPRHKITKRGQNVTFRCDPISEHNRLYWYRQTLGQGPEFLTYFQNEAQLEKSRLLSDRFSAERPKGSFSTLEIQRTEQGDSAMYLCASSSFYSGGARTDTQYFGPGTRLTVL.

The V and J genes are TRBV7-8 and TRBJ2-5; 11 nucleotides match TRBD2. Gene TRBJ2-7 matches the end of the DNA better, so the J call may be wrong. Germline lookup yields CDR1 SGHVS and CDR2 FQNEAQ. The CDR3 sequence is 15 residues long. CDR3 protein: CASSLELAGAYEQYF. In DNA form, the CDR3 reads TGTGCCAGCAGCTTAGAACTAGCGGGGGCCTACGAGCAGTACTTC.

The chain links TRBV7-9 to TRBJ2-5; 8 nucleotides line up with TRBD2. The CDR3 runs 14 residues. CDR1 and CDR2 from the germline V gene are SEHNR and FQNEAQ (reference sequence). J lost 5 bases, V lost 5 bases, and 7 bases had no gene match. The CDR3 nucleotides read TGTGCCAGCAGCCAAAGCGGGGGCCCGGAGACCCAGTACTTC. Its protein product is CASSQSGGPETQYF.

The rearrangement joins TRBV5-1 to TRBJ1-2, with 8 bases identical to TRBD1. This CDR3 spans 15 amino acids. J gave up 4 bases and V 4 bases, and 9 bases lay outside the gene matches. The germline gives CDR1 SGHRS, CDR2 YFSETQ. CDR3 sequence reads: CASSLRQGQSYGYTF. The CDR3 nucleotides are TGCGCCAGCAGCCTAAGACAGGGGCAAAGCTATGGCTACACCTTC.

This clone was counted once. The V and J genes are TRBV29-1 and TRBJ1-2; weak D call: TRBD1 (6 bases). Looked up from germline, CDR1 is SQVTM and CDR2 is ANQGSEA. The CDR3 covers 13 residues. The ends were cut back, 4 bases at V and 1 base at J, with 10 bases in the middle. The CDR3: CSVVGGRNYGYTF. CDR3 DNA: TGCAGCGTTGTAGGGGGTCGTAACTATGGCTACACCTTC.

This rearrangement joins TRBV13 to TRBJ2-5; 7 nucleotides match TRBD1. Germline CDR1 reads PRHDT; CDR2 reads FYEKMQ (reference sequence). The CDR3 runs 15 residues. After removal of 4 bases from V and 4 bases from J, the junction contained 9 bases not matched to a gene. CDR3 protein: CASSYRDRVRETQYF. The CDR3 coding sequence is TGTGCCAGCAGCTACCGTGACAGGGTCCGAGAGACCCAGTACTTC.

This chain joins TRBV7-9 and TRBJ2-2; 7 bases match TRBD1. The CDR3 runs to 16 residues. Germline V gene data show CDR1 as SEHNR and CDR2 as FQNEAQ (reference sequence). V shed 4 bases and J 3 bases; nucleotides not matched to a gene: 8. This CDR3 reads CASSYDRVFDTGELFF. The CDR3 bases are TGTGCCAGCAGCTACGACAGGGTGTTCGACACCGGGGAGCTGTTTTTT. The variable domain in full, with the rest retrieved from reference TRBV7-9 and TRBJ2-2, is DTGVSQNPRHKITKRGQNVTFRCDPISEHNRLYWYRQTLGQGPEFLTYFQNEAQLEKSRLLSDRFSAERPKGSFSTLEIQRTEQGDSAMYLCASSYDRVFDTGELFFGEGSRLTVL.

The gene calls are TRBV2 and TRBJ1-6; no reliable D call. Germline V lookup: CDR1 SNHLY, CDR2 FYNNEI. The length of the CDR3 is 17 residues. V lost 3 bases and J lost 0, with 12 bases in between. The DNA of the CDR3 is TGTGCCAGCAGTGACGAGCGGGGAAGCTCCTATAATTCACCCCTCCACTTT. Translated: CASSDERGSSYNSPLHF.

DNA of the CDR3: TGTGCCAGCAGCTTAGGAGGGGGACACATCTCCTACGAGCAGTACTTC. This translates into CASSLGGGHISYEQYF. V is TRBV7-9 and J is TRBJ2-7, with a tentative D call TRBD1 (6 bases). Germline CDR1 and CDR2: SEHNR and FQNEAQ (reference sequence). V was trimmed by 1 base and J by 0 bases, leaving 13 bases between them. The CDR3 spans 16 residues.

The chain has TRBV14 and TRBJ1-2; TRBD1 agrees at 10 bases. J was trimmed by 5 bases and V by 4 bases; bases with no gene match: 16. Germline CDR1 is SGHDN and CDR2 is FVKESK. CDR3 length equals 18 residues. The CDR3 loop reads CASSLLTGGDVYNYGYTF. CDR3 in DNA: TGTGCCAGCAGCCTACTGACAGGGGGCGACGTCTATAATTATGGCTACACCTTC.